This TCR beta chain was identified in a study of graft-versus-host responses after intestinal transplantation. Study results and limitations: GvH clones occurred in recipient marrow; some first appeared in ileum or blood. GvH clone levels peaked in circulation, and this peak was associated with early post-transplant HvG declines.

As to this clone: The antigen is undetermined.

The CDR3 is 14 amino acids. Germline CDR1 reads MNHEY; CDR2 reads SMNVEV (reference sequence). V was cut by 5 bases and J by 7 bases, with 17 bases left in between. Sequencing used immunoSEQ multiplex PCR; TCRdb keeps in-frame clones, though not all of them. Among over 90,000 clones listed, approximately 93% were seen once. Source: unstimulated CD8+ T cells sorted from spleen or lymph node cells, taken before intestinal transplant. The chain combines TRBV27 with TRBJ2-5; TRBD2 might be the D (5 bases). The TCR sequence derives from a human donor who received an intestinal transplant. This CDR3 reads CASSLFWNEGTQYF. The CDR3 region has the DNA TGTGCCAGCAGTCTCTTCTGGAACGAGGGGACCCAGTACTTC.